The entry below gives a single T cell receptor beta chain sequence along with its context. A single record per CDR3 protein comes from TCRdb applying MiXCR to the RT-PCR reads. The profile shows a few hundred thousand distinct CDR3 sequences, around 14% of them singletons. These data belong to a study of patients and donors after allogeneic stem cell transplantation. V lost 5 bases, J lost 0 bases, and 10 bases lay in between. Germline CDR1 reads SGHTA; CDR2 reads FQGNSA. The CDR3 loop spans 15 amino acids. V usage is TRBV7-2 and J usage is TRBJ1-4, with a tentative D call TRBD1 (6 bases). This clonotype was obtained from a human donor who was either an allogeneic HSCT recipient or a stem cell or donor lymphocyte infusion donor (not recorded which). It is not recorded whose cells these are; they may come from a transplant donor. Sequencing was carried out using blood, either unsorted or a sorted T cell fraction (not recorded which). The chain's CDR3 is CASSRQAATNEKLFF. CDR3 sequence (DNA): TGTGCCAGCAGCCGACAGGCAGCAACTAATGAAAAACTGTTTTTT.